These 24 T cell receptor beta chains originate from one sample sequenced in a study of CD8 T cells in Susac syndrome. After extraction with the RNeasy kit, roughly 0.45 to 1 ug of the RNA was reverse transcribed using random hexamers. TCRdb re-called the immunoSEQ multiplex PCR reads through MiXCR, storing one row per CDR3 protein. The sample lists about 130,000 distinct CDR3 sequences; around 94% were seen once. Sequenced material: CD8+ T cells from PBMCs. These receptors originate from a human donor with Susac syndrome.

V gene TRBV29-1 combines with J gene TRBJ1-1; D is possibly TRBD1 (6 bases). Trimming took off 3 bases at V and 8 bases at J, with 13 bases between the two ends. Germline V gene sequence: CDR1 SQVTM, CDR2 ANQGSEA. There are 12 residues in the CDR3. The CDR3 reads CSVEGRRGEAFF. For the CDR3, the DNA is TGCAGCGTTGAGGGCCGCAGGGGCGAAGCTTTCTTT.

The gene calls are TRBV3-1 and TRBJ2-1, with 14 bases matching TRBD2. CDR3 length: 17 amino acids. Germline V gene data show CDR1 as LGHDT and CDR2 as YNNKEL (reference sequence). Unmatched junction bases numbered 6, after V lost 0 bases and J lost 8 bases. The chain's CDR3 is CASSQEVGTSGGHEQFF. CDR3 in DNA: TGTGCCAGCAGCCAAGAAGTGGGGACTAGCGGGGGACATGAGCAGTTCTTC.

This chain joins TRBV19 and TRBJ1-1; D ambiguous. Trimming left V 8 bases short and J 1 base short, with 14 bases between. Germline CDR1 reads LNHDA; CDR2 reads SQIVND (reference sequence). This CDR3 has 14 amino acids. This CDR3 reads CASDTGFTNTEAFF. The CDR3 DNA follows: TGTGCCAGTGATACGGGGTTTACGAACACTGAAGCTTTCTTT.

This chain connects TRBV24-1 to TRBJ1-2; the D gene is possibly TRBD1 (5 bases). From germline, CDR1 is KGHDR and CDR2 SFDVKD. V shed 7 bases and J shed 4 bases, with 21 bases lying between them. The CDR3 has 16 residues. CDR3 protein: CATRAGTSDLAYGYTF. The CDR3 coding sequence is TGTGCCACCAGGGCCGGGACCTCCGATTTAGCCTATGGCTACACCTTC.

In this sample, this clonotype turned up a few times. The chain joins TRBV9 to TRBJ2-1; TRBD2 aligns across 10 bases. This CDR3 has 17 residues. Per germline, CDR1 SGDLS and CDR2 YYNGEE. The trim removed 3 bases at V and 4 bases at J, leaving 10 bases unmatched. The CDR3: CASSDGVAGGSYNEQFF. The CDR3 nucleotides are TGTGCCAGCAGCGACGGGGTAGCGGGAGGTTCGTACAATGAGCAGTTCTTC.

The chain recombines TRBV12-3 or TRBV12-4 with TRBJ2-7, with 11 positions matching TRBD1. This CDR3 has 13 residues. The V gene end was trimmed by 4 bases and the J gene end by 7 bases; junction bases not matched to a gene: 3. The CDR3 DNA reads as TGTGCCAGCAGTTCCGGGACAGGGGGAGAGCAGTACTTC. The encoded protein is CASSSGTGGEQYF.

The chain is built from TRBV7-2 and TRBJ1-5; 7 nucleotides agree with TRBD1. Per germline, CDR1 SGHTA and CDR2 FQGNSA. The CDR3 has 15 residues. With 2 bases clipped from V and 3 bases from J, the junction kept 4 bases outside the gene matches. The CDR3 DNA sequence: TGTGCCAGCAGCTTAAGGACAGGCGTCAATCAGCCCCAGCATTTT. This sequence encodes CASSLRTGVNQPQHF.

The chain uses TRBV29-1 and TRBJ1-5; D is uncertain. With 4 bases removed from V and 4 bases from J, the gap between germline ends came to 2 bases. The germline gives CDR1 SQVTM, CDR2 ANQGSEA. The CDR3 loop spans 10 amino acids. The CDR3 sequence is CSVGNQPQHF. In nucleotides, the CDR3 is TGCAGCGTTGGGAATCAGCCCCAGCATTTT. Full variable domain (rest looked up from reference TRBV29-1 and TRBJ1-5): SAVISQKPSRDICQRGTSLTIQCQVDSQVTMMFWYRQQPGQSLTLIATANQGSEATYESGFVIDKFPISRPNLTFSTLTVSNMSPEDSSIYLCSVGNQPQHFGDGTRLSIL.

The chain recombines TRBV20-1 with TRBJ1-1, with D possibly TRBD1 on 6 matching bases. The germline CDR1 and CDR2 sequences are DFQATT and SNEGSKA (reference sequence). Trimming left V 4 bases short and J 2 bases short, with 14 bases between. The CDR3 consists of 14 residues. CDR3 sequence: CSAKTIQGNTEAFF. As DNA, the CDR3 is TGCAGTGCTAAAACCATACAGGGAAACACTGAAGCTTTCTTT.

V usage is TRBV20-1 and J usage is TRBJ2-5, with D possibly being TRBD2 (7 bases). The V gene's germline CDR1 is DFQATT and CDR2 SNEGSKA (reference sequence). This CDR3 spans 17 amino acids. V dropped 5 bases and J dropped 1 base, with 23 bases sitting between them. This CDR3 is CSASWGTSGLVQETQYF. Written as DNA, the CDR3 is TGCAGTGCTTCCTGGGGGACAAGCGGACTAGTCCAAGAGACCCAGTACTTC.

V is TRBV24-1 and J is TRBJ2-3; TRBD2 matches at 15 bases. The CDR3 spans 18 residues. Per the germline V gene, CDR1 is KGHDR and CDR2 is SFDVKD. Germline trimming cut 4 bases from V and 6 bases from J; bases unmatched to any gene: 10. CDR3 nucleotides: TGTGCCACCAGTGACAATCCTGGACTAGCGGGGGGGTCGGATACGCAGTATTTT. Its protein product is CATSDNPGLAGGSDTQYF.

CDR3 sequence (DNA): TGCGCCAGCAGCTTGGGGCTTTCGGACAGAGGCACAGATACGCAGTATTTT. Translation: CASSLGLSDRGTDTQYF. The chain combines TRBV5-1 with TRBJ2-3, with a possible D match to TRBD1 (6 bases). V dropped 0 bases and J dropped 1 base, with 15 bases sitting between them. The germline CDR1 and CDR2 sequences are SGHRS and YFSETQ. The length of the CDR3 is 17 residues.

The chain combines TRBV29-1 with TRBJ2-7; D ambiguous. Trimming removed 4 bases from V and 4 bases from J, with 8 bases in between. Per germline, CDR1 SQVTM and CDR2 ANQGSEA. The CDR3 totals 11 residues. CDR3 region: CSVVQEYEQYF. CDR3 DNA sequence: TGCAGCGTTGTACAAGAGTACGAGCAGTACTTC.

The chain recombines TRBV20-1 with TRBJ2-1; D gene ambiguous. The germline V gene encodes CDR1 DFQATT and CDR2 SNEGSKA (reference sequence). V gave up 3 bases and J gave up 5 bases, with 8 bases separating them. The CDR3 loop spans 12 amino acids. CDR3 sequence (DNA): TGCAGTGCTAGTTGTCCAGACAATGAGCAGTTCTTC. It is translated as CSASCPDNEQFF.

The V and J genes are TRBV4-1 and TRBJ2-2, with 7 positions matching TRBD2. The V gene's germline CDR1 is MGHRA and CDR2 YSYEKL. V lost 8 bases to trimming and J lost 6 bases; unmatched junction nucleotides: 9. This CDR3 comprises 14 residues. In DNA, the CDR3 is TGCGCCAGCCAGGTAGCGGGTTTCGCCGGGGAGCTGTTTTTT. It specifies CASQVAGFAGELFF.

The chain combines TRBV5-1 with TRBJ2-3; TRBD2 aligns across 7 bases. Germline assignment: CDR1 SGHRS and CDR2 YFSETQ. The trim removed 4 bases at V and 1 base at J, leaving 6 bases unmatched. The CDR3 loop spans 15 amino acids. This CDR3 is CASSGSGPGTDTQYF. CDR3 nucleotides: TGCGCCAGCAGCGGTAGCGGGCCCGGCACAGATACGCAGTATTTT.

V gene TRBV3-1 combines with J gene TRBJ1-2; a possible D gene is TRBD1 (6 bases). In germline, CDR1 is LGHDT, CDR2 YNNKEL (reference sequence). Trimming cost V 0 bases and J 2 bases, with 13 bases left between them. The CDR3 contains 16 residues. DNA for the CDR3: TGTGCCAGCAGCCAAGAAGGCGAGGGGGGGAACTATGGCTACACCTTC. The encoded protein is CASSQEGEGGNYGYTF.

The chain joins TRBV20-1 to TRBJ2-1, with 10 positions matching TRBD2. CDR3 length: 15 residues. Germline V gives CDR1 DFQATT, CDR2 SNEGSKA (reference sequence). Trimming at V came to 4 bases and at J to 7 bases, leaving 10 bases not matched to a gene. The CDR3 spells CSAISLAGVINEQFF. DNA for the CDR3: TGCAGTGCTATTTCCCTAGCGGGGGTTATTAATGAGCAGTTCTTC.

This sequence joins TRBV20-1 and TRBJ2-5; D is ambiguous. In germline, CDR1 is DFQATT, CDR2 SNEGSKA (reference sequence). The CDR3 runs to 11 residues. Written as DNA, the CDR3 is TGCAGCGCACGACTTGTAGAGACCCAGTACTTC. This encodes CSARLVETQYF.

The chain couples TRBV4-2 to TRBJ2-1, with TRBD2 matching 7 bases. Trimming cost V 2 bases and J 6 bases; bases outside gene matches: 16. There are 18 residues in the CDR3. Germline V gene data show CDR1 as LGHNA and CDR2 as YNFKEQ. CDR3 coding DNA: TGTGCCAGCAGCCAATGGGGGGGAGCCAGCGGGACGGTCAATGAGCAGTTCTTC. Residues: CASSQWGGASGTVNEQFF.

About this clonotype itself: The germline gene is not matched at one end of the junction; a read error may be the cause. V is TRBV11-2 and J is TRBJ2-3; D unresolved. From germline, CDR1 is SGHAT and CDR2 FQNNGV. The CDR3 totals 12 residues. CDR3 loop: CASSSSRDTQYF. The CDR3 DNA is TGTGCCAGCAGCTCAAGCAGAGATACGCAGTATTTT.

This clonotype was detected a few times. In DNA, the CDR3 is TGTGCCAGCAGCTTAACGGTAGCGGGGACCACAGATACGCAGTATTTT. Residues: CASSLTVAGTTDTQYF. V gene TRBV7-3 combines with J gene TRBJ2-3; 8 bases are a match to TRBD2. CDR1 and CDR2 (germline): SGHTA, FQGTGA. This CDR3 comprises 16 residues. The V gene end was trimmed by 0 bases and the J gene end by 2 bases; junction bases not matched to a gene: 4. The whole variable domain, remainder taken from reference TRBV7-3 and TRBJ2-3, is GAGVSQTPSNKVTEKGKYVELRCDPISGHTALYWYRQSLGQGPEFLIYFQGTGAADDSGLPNDRFFAVRPEGSVSTLKIQRTERGDSAVYLCASSLTVAGTTDTQYFGPGTRLTVL.

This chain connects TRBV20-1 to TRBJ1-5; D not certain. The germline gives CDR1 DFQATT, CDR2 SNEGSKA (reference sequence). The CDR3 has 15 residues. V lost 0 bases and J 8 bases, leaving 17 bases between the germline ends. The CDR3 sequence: CSARDMVAESKPQHF. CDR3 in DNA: TGCAGTGCTAGAGATATGGTGGCAGAGAGCAAGCCCCAGCATTTT.

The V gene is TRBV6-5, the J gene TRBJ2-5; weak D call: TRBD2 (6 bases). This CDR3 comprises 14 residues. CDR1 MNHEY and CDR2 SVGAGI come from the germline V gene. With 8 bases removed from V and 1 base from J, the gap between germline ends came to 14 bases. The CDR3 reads CASGDSGAQETQYF. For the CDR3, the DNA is TGTGCCAGCGGGGATAGCGGAGCCCAAGAGACCCAGTACTTC.